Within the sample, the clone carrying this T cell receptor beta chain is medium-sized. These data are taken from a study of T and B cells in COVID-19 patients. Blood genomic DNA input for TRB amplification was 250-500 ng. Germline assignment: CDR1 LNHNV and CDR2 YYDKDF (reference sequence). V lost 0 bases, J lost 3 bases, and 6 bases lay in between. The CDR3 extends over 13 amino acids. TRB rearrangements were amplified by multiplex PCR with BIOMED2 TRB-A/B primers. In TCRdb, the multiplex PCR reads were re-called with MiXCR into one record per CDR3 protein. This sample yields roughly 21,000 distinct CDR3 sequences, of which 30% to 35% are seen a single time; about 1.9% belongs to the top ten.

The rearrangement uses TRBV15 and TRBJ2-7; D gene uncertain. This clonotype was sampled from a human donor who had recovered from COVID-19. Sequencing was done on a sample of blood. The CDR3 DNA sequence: TGTGCCACCAGCAGAGATCGGAGCTACGAGCAGTACTTC. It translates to CATSRDRSYEQYF.